Listed below are T cell receptor beta chains from one sample, sequenced in a study of blood T cell repertoires in COVID-19. Produced via immunoSEQ multiplex PCR; TCRdb's table is partial and in-frame only. Of fewer than 45,000 clones listed, 85% to 90% are singletons. The source material was peripheral blood. All receptors derive from a man between 60 and 75 years old with active or convalescent COVID-19. CDR3s include the opening cysteine and the closing phenylalanine or tryptophan. The D gene is left open where the match is weak. Where a row states a size, it is once, few, many or the class of an expanded clone; other rows omit it.

>-|TRBV6-5|-|TRBJ1-5
TGTGCCAGCAGTCCTCAGGGTTCGGGCAATCAGCCCCAGCATTTT
CASSPQGSGNQPQHF
>-|TRBV5-1|-|TRBJ2-1
TGCGCCAGCAGCTTGGCTAGGGAGACAAAATACAATGAGCAGTTCTTC
CASSLARETKYNEQFF
>-|TRBV10-3|-|TRBJ1-1
TGTGCCATCAGTGACCCGGGACACCTGAACACTGAAGCTTTCTTT
CAISDPGHLNTEAFF
>once|TRBV5-1|TRBD1|TRBJ2-5
TGCGCCAGCAGCTTGGTGGATGGGACAGGTTCAGTGGCCCAGTACTTC
CASSLVDGTGSVAQYF
>-|TRBV20-1|-|TRBJ1-2
TGCAGTGCTAGTCGAGACGACTATGGGGGCTACACCTTC
CSASRDDYGGYTF
>-|TRBV30|-|TRBJ1-3
TGTGCCTGGACCCCGGGAGGCCCTGGAAACACCATATATTTT
CAWTPGGPGNTIYF
>once|TRBV28|-|TRBJ1-1
TGTGCCAGCAGTTCACTCAAGGGGACTGAAGCTTTCTTT
CASSSLKGTEAFF
>-|TRBV19|-|TRBJ2-2
TGTGCCAGTACCGCAGGGCCCGGGGAGCTGTTTTTT
CASTAGPGELFF
>-|TRBV7-9|TRBD2|TRBJ2-1
TGTGCCAGCAGCCCCGGACTAGCGGGAGGGCAGCACAATGAGCAGTTCTTC
CASSPGLAGGQHNEQFF
>once|TRBV28|-|TRBJ1-2
TGTGCCAGCAGTTTACTCGACTATGGCTACACCTTC
CASSLLDYGYTF